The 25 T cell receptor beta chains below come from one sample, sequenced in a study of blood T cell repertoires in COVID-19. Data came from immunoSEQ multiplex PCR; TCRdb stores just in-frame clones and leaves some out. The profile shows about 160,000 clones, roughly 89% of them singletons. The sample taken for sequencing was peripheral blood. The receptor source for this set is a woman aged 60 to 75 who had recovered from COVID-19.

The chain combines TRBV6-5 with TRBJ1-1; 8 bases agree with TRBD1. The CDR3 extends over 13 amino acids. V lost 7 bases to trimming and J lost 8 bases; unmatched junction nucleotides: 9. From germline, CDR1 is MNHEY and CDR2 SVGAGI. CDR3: CASNRQGRAEAFF. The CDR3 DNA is TGTGCCAGCAATAGACAGGGGCGAGCCGAAGCTTTCTTT.

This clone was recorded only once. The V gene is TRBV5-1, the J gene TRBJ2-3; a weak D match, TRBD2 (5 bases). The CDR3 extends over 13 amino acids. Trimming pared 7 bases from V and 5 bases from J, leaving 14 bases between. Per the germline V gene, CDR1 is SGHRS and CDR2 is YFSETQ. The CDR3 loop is CASSGFREDTQYF. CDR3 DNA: TGCGCCAGCTCCGGGTTCCGGGAAGATACGCAGTATTTT. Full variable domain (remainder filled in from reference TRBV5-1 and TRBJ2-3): KAGVTQTPRYLIKTRGQQVTLSCSPISGHRSVSWYQQTPGQGLQFLFEYFSETQRNKGNFPGRFSGRQFSNSRSEMNVSTLELGDSALYLCASSGFREDTQYFGPGTRLTVL.

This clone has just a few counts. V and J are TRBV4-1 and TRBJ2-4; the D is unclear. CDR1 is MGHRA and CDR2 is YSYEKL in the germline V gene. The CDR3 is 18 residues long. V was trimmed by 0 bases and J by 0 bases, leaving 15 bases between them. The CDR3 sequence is CASSQDRFGARAKNIQYF. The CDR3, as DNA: TGCGCCAGCAGCCAAGATCGATTCGGAGCGAGAGCCAAAAACATTCAGTACTTC.

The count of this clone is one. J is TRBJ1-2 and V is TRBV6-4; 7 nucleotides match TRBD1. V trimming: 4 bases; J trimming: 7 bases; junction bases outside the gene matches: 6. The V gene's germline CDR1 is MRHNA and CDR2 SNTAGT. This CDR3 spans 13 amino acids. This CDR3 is CASSADRAGGYTF. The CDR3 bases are TGTGCCAGCAGTGCCGACAGGGCGGGTGGCTACACCTTC.

For the CDR3, the DNA is TGTGCCAGCAGTTTCGGTTTGAATCAGCCCCAGCATTTT. It codes for CASSFGLNQPQHF. This chain uses TRBV27 with TRBJ1-5; no definite D call. With 3 bases removed from V and 4 bases from J, the gap between germline ends came to 7 bases. The CDR3 covers 13 residues. CDR1 is MNHEY and CDR2 is SMNVEV in the germline V gene (reference sequence).

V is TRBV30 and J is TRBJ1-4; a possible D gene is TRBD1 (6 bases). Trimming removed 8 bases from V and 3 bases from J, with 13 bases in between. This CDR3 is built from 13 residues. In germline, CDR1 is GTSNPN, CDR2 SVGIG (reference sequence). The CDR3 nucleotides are TGTGCCGGCAGGGGTCTAGCTAATGAAAAACTGTTTTTT. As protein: CAGRGLANEKLFF.

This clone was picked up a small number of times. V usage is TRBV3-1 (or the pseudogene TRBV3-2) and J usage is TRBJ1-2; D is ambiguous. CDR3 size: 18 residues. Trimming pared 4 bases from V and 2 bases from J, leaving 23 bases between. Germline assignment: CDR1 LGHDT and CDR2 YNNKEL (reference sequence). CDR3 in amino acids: CASSRRLTVEGFNYGYTF. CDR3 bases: TGTGCCAGCAGCCGACGACTGACCGTAGAGGGCTTCAACTATGGCTACACCTTC.

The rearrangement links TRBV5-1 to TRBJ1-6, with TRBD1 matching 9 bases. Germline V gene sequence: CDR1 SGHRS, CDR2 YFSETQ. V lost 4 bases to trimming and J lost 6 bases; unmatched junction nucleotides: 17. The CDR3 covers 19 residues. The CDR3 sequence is CASSVSGQGMVTSNSPLHF. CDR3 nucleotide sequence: TGCGCCAGCAGCGTCTCAGGACAGGGGATGGTTACTTCTAATTCACCCCTCCACTTT.

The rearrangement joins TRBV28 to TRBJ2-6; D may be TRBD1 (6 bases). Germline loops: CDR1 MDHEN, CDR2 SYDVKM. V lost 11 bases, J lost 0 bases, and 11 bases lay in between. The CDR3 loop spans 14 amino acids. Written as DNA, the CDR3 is TGTGCCTGTCAGGGGTACTCTGGGGCCAACGTCCTGACTTTC. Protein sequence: CACQGYSGANVLTF.

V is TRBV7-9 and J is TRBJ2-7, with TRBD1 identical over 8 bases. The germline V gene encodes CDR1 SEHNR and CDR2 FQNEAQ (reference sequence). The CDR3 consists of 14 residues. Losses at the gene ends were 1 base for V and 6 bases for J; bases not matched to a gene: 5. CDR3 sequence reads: CASSLGQGAAEQYF. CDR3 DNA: TGTGCCAGCAGCTTAGGGCAGGGGGCAGCCGAGCAGTACTTC. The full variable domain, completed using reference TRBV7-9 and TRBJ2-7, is DTGVSQNPRHKITKRGQNVTFRCDPISEHNRLYWYRQTLGQGPEFLTYFQNEAQLEKSRLLSDRFSAERPKGSFSTLEIQRTEQGDSAMYLCASSLGQGAAEQYFGPGTRLTVT.

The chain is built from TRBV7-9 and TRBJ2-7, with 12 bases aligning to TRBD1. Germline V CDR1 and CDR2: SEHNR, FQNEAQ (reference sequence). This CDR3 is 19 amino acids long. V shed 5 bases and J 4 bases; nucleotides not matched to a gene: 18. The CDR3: CASSTEKRVWDRGLYEQYF. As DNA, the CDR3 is TGTGCCAGCAGCACAGAAAAACGAGTTTGGGACAGGGGGCTTTACGAGCAGTACTTC.

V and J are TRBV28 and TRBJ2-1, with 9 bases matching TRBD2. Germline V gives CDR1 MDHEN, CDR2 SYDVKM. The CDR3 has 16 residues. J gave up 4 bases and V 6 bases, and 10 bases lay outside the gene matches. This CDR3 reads CASSPGGGELYNEQFF. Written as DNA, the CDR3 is TGTGCCAGCAGCCCCGGCGGGGGGGAATTGTACAATGAGCAGTTCTTC.

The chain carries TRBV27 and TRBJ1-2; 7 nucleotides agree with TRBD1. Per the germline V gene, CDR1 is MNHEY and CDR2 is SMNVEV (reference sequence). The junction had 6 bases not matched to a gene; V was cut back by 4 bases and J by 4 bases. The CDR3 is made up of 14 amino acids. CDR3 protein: CASSSMTGIYGYTF. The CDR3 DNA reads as TGTGCCAGCAGTTCCATGACAGGGATCTATGGCTACACCTTC.

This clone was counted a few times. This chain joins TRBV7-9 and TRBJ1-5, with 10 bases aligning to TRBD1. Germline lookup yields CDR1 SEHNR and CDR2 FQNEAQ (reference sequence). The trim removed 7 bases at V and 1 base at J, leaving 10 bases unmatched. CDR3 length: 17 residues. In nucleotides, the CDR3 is TGTGCCAGCACCTGGGGGACAGGGGATGGAAGCAATCAGCCCCAGCATTTT. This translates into CASTWGTGDGSNQPQHF. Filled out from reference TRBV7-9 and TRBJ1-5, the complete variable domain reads DTGVSQNPRHKITKRGQNVTFRCDPISEHNRLYWYRQTLGQGPEFLTYFQNEAQLEKSRLLSDRFSAERPKGSFSTLEIQRTEQGDSAMYLCASTWGTGDGSNQPQHFGDGTRLSIL.

CDR3 loop: CATSDSGSEGETQYF. CDR3 DNA sequence: TGTGCCACCAGTGATAGTGGGTCCGAGGGGGAGACGCAGTATTTT. The chain links TRBV24-1 to TRBJ2-3, with D possibly matching TRBD1 (6 bases). The CDR3 is 15 residues long. From germline, CDR1 is KGHDR and CDR2 SFDVKD. Trimming left V 3 bases short and J 9 bases short, with 18 bases between.

This CDR3 reads CASSPRTGEDGVYEQYF. CDR3 nucleotides: TGTGCCAGCAGCCCACGGACAGGGGAGGATGGAGTCTACGAGCAGTACTTC. The V call is TRBV5-5, the J call TRBJ2-7, with TRBD1 identical over 9 bases. Germline CDR1 reads SGHKS; CDR2 reads YYEKEE (reference sequence). This CDR3 is 17 amino acids long. Germline trimming cut 4 bases from V and 3 bases from J; bases unmatched to any gene: 14.

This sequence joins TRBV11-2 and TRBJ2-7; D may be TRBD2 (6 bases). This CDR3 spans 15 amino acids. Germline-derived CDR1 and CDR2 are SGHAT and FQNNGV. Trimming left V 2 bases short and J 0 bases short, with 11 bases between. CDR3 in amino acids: CASSLQDGSSYEQYF. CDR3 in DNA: TGTGCCAGCAGCTTACAGGACGGGAGCTCCTACGAGCAGTACTTC.

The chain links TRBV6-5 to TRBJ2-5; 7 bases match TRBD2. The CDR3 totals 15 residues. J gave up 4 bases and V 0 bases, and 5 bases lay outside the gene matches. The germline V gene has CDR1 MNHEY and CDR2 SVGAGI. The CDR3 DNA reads TGTGCCAGCAGTTACTCGTCCCAGCGGGGAGAGACCCAGTACTTC. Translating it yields CASSYSSQRGETQYF.

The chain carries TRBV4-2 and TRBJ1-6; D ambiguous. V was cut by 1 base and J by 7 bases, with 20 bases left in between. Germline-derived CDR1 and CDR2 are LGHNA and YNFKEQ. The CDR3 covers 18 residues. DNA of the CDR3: TGTGCCAGCAGCCAAGGGTCCGGGGAAGCTGTCGTAAATTCACCCCTCCACTTT. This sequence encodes CASSQGSGEAVVNSPLHF.

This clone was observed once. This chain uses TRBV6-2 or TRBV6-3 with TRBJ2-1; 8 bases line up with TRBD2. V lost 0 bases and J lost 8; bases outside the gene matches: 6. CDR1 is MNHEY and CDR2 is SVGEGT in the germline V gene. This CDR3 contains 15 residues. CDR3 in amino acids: CASSYSGLGYDEQFF. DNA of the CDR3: TGTGCCAGCAGTTACTCGGGACTAGGTTACGATGAGCAGTTCTTC.

CDR3 nucleotides: TGTGCCATCGGAAGGAGTTTTAGCAATCAGCCCCAGCATTTT. It yields the protein CAIGRSFSNQPQHF. The chain links TRBV10-3 to TRBJ1-5, with no clear D. Germline loops: CDR1 ENHRY, CDR2 SYGVKD. V lost 8 bases and J lost 0, with 11 bases in between. CDR3 size: 14 residues.

In DNA, the CDR3 is TGTGCCAGCAGCTTGGCCCTCGGGGGACGAGCCAAAAACATTCAGTACTTC. Translating it yields CASSLALGGRAKNIQYF. The chain couples TRBV5-4 to TRBJ2-4; perhaps TRBD2 as D (6 bases). Trimming left V 0 bases short and J 0 bases short, with 13 bases between. The CDR3 runs 17 residues. CDR1 and CDR2 (germline): SGHNT, YYREEE (reference sequence).

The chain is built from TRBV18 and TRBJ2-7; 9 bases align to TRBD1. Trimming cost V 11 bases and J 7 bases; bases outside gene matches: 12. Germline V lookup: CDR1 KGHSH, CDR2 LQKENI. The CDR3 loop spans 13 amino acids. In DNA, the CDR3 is TGTGCCCACCGGACAGGGGATAGGTCGGAGCAGTACTTC. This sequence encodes CAHRTGDRSEQYF.

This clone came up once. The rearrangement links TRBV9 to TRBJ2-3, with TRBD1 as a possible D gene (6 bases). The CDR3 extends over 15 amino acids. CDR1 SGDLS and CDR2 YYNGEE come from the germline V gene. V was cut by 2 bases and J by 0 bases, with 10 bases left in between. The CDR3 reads CASSVRTVSTDTQYF. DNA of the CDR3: TGTGCCAGCAGCGTTAGGACAGTTAGCACAGATACGCAGTATTTT.

The CDR3 nucleotides are TGTGCCAGCAGTTTATGGACAGGGGCCTACGAGCAGTACTTC. It codes for CASSLWTGAYEQYF. The chain employs TRBV28 and TRBJ2-7, with 8 bases fitting TRBD1. Germline values: CDR1 MDHEN, CDR2 SYDVKM. The CDR3 has 14 amino acids. The junction had 0 bases not matched to a gene; V was cut back by 0 bases and J by 2 bases. Full variable domain (remainder filled in from reference TRBV28 and TRBJ2-7): DVKVTQSSRYLVKRTGEKVFLECVQDMDHENMFWYRQDPGLGLRLIYFSYDVKMKEKGDIPEGYSVSREKKERFSLILESASTNQTSMYLCASSLWTGAYEQYFGPGTRLTVT.